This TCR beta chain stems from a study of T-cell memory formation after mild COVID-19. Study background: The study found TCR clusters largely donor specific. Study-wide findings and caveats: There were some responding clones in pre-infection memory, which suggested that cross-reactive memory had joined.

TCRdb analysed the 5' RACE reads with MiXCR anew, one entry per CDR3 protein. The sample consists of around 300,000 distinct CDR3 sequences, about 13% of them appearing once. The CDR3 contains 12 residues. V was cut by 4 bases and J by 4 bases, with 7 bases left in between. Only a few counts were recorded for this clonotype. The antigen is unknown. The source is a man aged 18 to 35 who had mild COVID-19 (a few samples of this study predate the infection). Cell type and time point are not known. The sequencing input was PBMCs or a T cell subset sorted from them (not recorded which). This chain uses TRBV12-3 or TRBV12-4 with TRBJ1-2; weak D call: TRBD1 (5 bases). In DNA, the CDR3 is TGTGCCAGCAGTTATCAGGGCTATGGCTACACCTTC. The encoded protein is CASSYQGYGYTF.